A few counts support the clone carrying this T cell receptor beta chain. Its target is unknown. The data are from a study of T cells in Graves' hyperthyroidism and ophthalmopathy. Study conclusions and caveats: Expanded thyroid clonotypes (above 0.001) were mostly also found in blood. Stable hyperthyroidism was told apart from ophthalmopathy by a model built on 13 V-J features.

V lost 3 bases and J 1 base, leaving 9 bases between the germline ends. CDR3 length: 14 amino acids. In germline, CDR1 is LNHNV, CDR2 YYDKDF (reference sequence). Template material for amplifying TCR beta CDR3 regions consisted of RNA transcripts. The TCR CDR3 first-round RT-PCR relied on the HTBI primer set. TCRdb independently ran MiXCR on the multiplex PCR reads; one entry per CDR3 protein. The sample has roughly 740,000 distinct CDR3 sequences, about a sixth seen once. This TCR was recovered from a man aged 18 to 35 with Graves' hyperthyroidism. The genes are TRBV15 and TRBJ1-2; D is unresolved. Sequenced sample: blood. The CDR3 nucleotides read TGTGCCACCAGCAGGGATACGGTTAACTATGGCTACACCTTC. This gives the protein CATSRDTVNYGYTF. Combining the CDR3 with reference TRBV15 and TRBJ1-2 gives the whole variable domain DAMVIQNPRYQVTQFGKPVTLSCSQTLNHNVMYWYQQKSSQAPKLLFHYYDKDFNNEADTPDNFQSRRPNTSFCFLDIRSPGLGDTAMYLCATSRDTVNYGYTFGSGTRLTVV.